This T cell receptor beta chain was identified during a study of T cell changes during pregnancy in multiple sclerosis. This CDR3 contains 15 residues. Looked up from germline, CDR1 is MDHEN and CDR2 is SYDVKM. V lost 8 bases and J lost 5; bases outside the gene matches: 11. Measured with immunoSEQ multiplex PCR; TCRdb has only the in-frame clones, and not every one. Counted here are 95,000 to 100,000 clones, about 90% occurring once; the ten biggest clones make up 2.5% to 4%. The TCR comes from a female donor with multiple sclerosis, enrolled in a pregnancy study. The starting material was peripheral blood, obtained in the second trimester of pregnancy. V gene TRBV28 combines with J gene TRBJ2-5; 10 positions agree with TRBD2. CDR3 protein: CASQRTSGDWETQYF. As DNA, the CDR3 is TGTGCCAGCCAACGAACTAGCGGGGATTGGGAGACCCAGTACTTC.